One sample yielded the 14 T cell receptor beta chains listed below, sequenced in a study of cytotoxic CD8 clonotypes in ibrutinib-treated CLL. The data were produced by immunoSEQ multiplex PCR, yet TCRdb's version contains in-frame clones alone and is incomplete. The sample consists of around 140,000 clones, approximately 85% of them appearing once. This specimen consisted of PBMCs, obtained after 24 months of ibrutinib treatment. These receptors originate from a human donor with chronic lymphocytic leukemia.

DNA of the CDR3: TGTGCCATCTCCCGTGGACAAGACCAGAACACTGAAGCTTTCTTT. Its translation: CAISRGQDQNTEAFF. The chain has TRBV10-3 and TRBJ1-1; the D gene is possibly TRBD1 (5 bases). Deletions cut 8 bases from V and 1 base from J, with 17 bases between. CDR1 and CDR2 (germline): ENHRY, SYGVKD. The CDR3 loop spans 15 amino acids.

The table lists this clone with a count of one. This chain connects TRBV5-6 to TRBJ2-3; D not resolved. CDR1 SGHDT and CDR2 YYEEEE come from the germline V gene. V dropped 4 bases and J dropped 6 bases, with 12 bases sitting between them. This CDR3 spans 13 amino acids. CDR3 loop: CASSTLGMDTQYF. CDR3 sequence (DNA): TGTGCCAGCAGCACCCTTGGGATGGATACGCAGTATTTT.

This chain connects TRBV19 to TRBJ1-1, with TRBD1 identical over 7 bases. Germline CDR1 is LNHDA and CDR2 is SQIVND (reference sequence). The CDR3 length is 16 residues. V trimming: 4 bases; J trimming: 3 bases; junction bases outside the gene matches: 11. CDR3 sequence (DNA): TGTGCCAGTAGTAATTTTAATGGACAGGCTCACACTGAAGCTTTCTTT. Encoded protein: CASSNFNGQAHTEAFF.

The V call is TRBV28, the J call TRBJ1-2; D gene uncertain. Trimming removed 3 bases at V and 4 bases at J, with 15 bases between. The germline V gene has CDR1 MDHEN and CDR2 SYDVKM. The CDR3 is made up of 15 amino acids. CDR3: CASSFRASGIYGYTF. The DNA for the CDR3 is TGTGCCAGCAGTTTTAGGGCTTCCGGGATCTATGGCTACACCTTC.

The rearrangement uses TRBV4-3 and TRBJ1-4, with D perhaps TRBD1 (6 bases). V gave up 2 bases and J gave up 8 bases, with 21 bases separating them. Germline V gene sequence: CDR1 LGHNA, CDR2 YSLEER. This CDR3 is 17 amino acids long. The CDR3 spells CASSQIAGGALHEKLFF. CDR3 coding DNA: TGCGCCAGCAGCCAAATCGCGGGGGGGGCGCTTCACGAAAAACTGTTTTTT.

The rearrangement joins TRBV5-6 to TRBJ1-2; D perhaps matches TRBD1 (6 bases). The CDR3 consists of 12 residues. V was shortened by 7 bases and J by 4 bases, with 11 bases between the two germline ends. Per germline, CDR1 SGHDT and CDR2 YYEEEE. CDR3 in amino acids: CASSQGAYGYTF. The CDR3 nucleotides are TGTGCCAGCTCACAGGGAGCCTATGGCTACACCTTC.

This clone was counted a few times. The chain combines TRBV4-3 with TRBJ1-1; unclear D gene. The V gene's germline CDR1 is LGHNA and CDR2 YSLEER. This CDR3 is built from 14 residues. The germline V and J ends were trimmed by 3 bases and 4 bases, with 12 bases remaining between them. The CDR3 DNA reads as TGCGCCAGCAGCCAGCTATTCCGGGGCACTGAAGCTTTCTTT. The encoded protein is CASSQLFRGTEAFF.

The chain carries TRBV19 and TRBJ2-1; 8 bases fit TRBD2. The CDR3 is 14 amino acids. In germline, CDR1 is LNHDA, CDR2 SQIVND (reference sequence). Germline trimming cut 6 bases from V and 8 bases from J; bases unmatched to any gene: 9. CDR3 sequence reads: CASRFSGSIDEQFF. The CDR3 nucleotides read TGTGCCAGTAGATTCAGCGGGAGTATCGATGAGCAGTTCTTC.

The chain joins TRBV20-1 to TRBJ2-7; D perhaps matches TRBD2 (5 bases). V shed 6 bases and J shed 6 bases, with 12 bases lying between them. Germline loops: CDR1 DFQATT, CDR2 SNEGSKA (reference sequence). This CDR3 has 11 amino acids. This chain's CDR3 is CSAERESEQYF. CDR3 bases: TGCAGTGCCGAAAGGGAGAGCGAGCAGTACTTC.

The rearrangement links TRBV7-6 to TRBJ2-7; D not resolved. CDR3 size: 13 residues. Germline-derived CDR1 and CDR2 are SGHVS and FNYEAQ. The V end lost 1 base, the J end lost 6 bases, and 10 bases lay between the germline ends. The CDR3 DNA is TGTGCCAGCAGCTTAGTGGCAGGAAGCGAGCAGTACTTC. Encoded protein: CASSLVAGSEQYF.

The chain is built from TRBV18 and TRBJ2-5; 10 bases align to TRBD1. V was clipped by 6 bases and J by 11 bases; unmatched bases: 6. The CDR3 spans 12 residues. Germline V gene lookup returns CDR1 KGHSH and CDR2 LQKENI. This CDR3 is CASSTGQGWQYF. The CDR3 coding sequence is TGTGCCAGCTCGACGGGACAGGGGTGGCAGTACTTC.

The chain employs TRBV5-1 and TRBJ2-1, with D tentatively TRBD1 (5 bases). Trimming left V 0 bases short and J 7 bases short, with 17 bases between. Looked up from germline, CDR1 is SGHRS and CDR2 is YFSETQ. The CDR3 consists of 16 residues. The CDR3 DNA reads as TGCGCCAGCAGCTTGGACAGGCCCCTGGGTGGGAATGAGCAGTTCTTC. It codes for CASSLDRPLGGNEQFF.

This clone has only one observation. The chain carries TRBV6-5 and TRBJ1-2; D might be TRBD1 (6 bases). The V gene's germline CDR1 is MNHEY and CDR2 SVGAGI. This CDR3 spans 13 amino acids. V was cut by 6 bases and J by 4 bases, with 12 bases left in between. CDR3: CASRRGAGYGYTF. The CDR3 DNA follows: TGTGCCAGCAGAAGGGGGGCCGGCTATGGCTACACCTTC.

This rearrangement joins TRBV6-5 to TRBJ1-2, with TRBD1 matching over 9 bases. V lost 2 bases and J lost 5; bases outside the gene matches: 3. Germline V lookup: CDR1 MNHEY, CDR2 SVGAGI. This CDR3 has 14 residues. CDR3 sequence reads: CASSYGQGTYGYTF. The CDR3 DNA sequence: TGTGCCAGCAGTTACGGACAGGGGACTTATGGCTACACCTTC.